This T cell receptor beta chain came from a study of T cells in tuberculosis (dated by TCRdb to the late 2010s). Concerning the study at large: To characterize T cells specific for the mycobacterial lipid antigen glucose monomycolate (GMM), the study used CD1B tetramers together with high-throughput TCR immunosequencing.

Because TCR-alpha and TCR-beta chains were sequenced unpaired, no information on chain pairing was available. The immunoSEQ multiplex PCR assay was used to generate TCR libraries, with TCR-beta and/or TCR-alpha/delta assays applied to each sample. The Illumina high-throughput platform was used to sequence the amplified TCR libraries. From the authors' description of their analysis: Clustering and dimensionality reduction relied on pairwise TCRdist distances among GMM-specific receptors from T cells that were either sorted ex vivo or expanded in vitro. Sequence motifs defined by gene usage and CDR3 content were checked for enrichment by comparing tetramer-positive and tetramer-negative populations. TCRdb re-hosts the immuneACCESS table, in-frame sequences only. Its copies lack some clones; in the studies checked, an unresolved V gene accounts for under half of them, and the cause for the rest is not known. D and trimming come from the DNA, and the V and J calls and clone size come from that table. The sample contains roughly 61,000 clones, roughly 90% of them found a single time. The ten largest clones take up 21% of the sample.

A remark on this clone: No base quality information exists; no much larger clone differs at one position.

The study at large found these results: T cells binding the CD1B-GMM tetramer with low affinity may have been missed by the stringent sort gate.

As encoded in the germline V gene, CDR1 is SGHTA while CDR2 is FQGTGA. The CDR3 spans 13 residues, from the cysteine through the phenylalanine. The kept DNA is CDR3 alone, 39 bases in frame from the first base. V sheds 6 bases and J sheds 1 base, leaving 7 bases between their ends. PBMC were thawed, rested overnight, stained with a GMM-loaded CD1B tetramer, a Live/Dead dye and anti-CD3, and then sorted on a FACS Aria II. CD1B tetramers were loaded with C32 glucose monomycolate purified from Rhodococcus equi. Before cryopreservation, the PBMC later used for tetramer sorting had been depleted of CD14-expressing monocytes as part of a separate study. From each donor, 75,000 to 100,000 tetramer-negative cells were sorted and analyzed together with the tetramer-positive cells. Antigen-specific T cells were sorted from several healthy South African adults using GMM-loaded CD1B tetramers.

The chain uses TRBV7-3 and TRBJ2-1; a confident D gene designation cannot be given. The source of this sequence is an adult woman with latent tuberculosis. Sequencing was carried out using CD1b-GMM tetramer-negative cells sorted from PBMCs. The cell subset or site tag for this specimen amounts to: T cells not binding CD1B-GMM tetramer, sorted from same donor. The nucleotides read TGTGCCAGCAGTCCCGGGTCCTACAATGAGCAGTTCTTC. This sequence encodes CASSPGSYNEQFF.